This T cell receptor beta chain was recovered during a study of blood T cell repertoires in COVID-19. Seattle-derived patients entered the study during active infection and were followed longitudinally. The junction had 2 bases not matched to a gene; V was cut back by 6 bases and J by 1 base. In germline, CDR1 is MNHEY, CDR2 SMNVEV (reference sequence). The CDR3 spans 13 residues. Source study methods: Reference gene primer amplification yielded estimated nucleated cell counts. Some clones are missing from TCRdb's copy, which holds only in-frame ones; the method was immunoSEQ multiplex PCR. V, J and clone size are taken as reported in that table, and D and trimming were inferred from the DNA itself. The sample lists 150,000 to 200,000 clones, over 85% seen once, with 1.5% to 2.5% in the top ten.

The sequenced sample consisted of peripheral blood. This receptor was obtained from a woman between 55 and 75 years old with COVID-19, enrolled during active disease. The gene calls are TRBV27 and TRBJ1-1, with 7 positions matching TRBD1. As DNA, the CDR3 is TGTGCCAGCAGGCGGACAGGGAACACTGAAGCTTTCTTT. Amino acid sequence: CASRRTGNTEAFF.